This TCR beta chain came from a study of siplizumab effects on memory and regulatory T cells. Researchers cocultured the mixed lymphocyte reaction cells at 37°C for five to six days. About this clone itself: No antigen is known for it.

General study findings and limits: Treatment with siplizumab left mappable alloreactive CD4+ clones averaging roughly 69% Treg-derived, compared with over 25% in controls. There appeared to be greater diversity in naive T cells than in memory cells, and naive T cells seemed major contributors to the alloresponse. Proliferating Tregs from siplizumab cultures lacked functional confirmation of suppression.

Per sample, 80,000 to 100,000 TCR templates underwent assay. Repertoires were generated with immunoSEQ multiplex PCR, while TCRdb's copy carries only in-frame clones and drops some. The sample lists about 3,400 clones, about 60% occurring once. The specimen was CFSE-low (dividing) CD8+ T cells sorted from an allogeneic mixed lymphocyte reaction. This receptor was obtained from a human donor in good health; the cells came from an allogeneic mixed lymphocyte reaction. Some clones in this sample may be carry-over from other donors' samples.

For the CDR3, the DNA is TGTGCCAGCAGCTTTCCCACGGACGAAGAGACCCAGTACTTC. Amino acid sequence: CASSFPTDEETQYF. The V and J genes are TRBV13 and TRBJ2-5; no reliable D call. The V end lost 3 bases, the J end lost 3 bases, and 11 bases lay between the germline ends. This CDR3 has 14 amino acids. The germline V gene has CDR1 PRHDT and CDR2 FYEKMQ (reference sequence).